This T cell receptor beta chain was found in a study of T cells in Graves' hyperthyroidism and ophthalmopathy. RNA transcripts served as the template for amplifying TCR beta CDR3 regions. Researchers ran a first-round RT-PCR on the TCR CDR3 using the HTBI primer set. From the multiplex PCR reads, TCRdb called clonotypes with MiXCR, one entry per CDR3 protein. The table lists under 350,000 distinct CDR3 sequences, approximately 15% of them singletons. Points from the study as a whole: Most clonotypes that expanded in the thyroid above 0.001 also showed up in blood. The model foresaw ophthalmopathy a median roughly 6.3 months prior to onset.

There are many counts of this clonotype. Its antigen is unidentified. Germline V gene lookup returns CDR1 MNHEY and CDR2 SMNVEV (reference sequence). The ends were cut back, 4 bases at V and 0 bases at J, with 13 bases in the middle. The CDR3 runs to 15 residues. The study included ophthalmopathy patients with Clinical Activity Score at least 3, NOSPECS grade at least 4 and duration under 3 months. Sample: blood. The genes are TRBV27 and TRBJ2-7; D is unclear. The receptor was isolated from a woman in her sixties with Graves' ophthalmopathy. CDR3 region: CASSSPLSPSYEQYF. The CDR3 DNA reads TGTGCCAGCAGTTCACCCCTAAGCCCCTCCTACGAGCAGTACTTC.